This is a list of T cell receptor beta chains from one sample in a study of Graves' ophthalmopathy and Graves' hyperthyroidism. MiXCR, run by TCRdb on the multiplex PCR reads, gives a single entry per CDR3 protein. The repertoire has 620,000 or so distinct CDR3 sequences, around a fifth of them found once; the top ten carry approximately 7.7%. Sequencing was carried out using peripheral blood. These receptors were obtained from a woman between 18 and 29 years old with stable Graves' hyperthyroidism. Some clones in this sample may be carry-over from other donors' samples. The CDR3 runs from the conserved cysteine through the conserved F or W. The D gene is left open where the match is weak. Not every row has a clone size; where given, it reads once, few, many or a size class.

D	V	J	size	DNA	CDR3
.	TRBV7-3	TRBJ2-7	many	TGTGCCAGCAGCTTTCCAGGGGTTCAACACCTAGACGGAGACACCTACGAGCAGTACTTC	CASSFPGVQHLDGDTYEQYF
.	TRBV20-1	TRBJ1-2	few	TGCAGTGCTAGCAGACAGGAACGAAGTGGCTACACCTTC	CSASRQERSGYTF
.	TRBV20-1	TRBJ1-1	many	TGCAGGGTACTGCAGGCGGAAGCTTTCTTT	CRVLQAEAFF
.	TRBV20-1	TRBJ1-1	few	TGCAGTGCTAGAGATGGCAGGGACACTGAAGCTTTCTTT	CSARDGRDTEAFF
.	TRBV6-1	TRBJ1-5	many	TGTGCCAGCAGCGAGGTTCCTAATCAGCCCCAGCATTTT	CASSEVPNQPQHF
TRBD1	TRBV5-1	TRBJ2-7	.	TGCGCCAGCACTCCGGGACAGGGGCACCACGAGCAGTACTTC	CASTPGQGHHEQYF
TRBD1	TRBV11-2	TRBJ1-5	.	TGTGCCAGCAGCTTAGACGACAGGGGTTATCAGCCCCAGCATTTT	CASSLDDRGYQPQHF
.	TRBV7-2	TRBJ1-1	many	TGTGCCAGCAGCTCGACCAGGGATAGAAGTACTGAAGCTTTCTTT	CASSSTRDRSTEAFF
.	TRBV30	TRBJ2-5	many	TGTGCCTGGAGTGTGGGCAGCCGACTTTTCGAGACCCAGTACTTC	CAWSVGSRLFETQYF
.	TRBV12-3/TRBV12-4	TRBJ1-2	.	TGTGCCAGCAGTTTAGCCGGGGGGCAGGGCTATGGCTACACCTTC	CASSLAGGQGYGYTF
.	TRBV27	TRBJ1-2	many	TGTGCCAGCAGTTTATCCATGAGGGCAGGTCCTAACTATGGCTACACCTTC	CASSLSMRAGPNYGYTF
.	TRBV20-1	TRBJ2-7	.	TGCAGTGCTAGAGATCTTTCTCCCTACGAGCAGTACTTC	CSARDLSPYEQYF
.	TRBV6-1	TRBJ1-3	.	TGTGCCAGCATTGAATTTAGGGGCCACTCTGGAAACACCATATATTTT	CASIEFRGHSGNTIYF
.	TRBV7-9	TRBJ1-1	many	TGTGCCAGCAGCTTAGCACAGGGAAGAGACACTGAAGCTTTCTTT	CASSLAQGRDTEAFF
TRBD1	TRBV7-7	TRBJ2-5	.	TGTGCTAGCAGCTTTTCCCCTCACGTGACAGGGAAGGGGGAGACCCAGTACTTC	CASSFSPHVTGKGETQYF
.	TRBV10-3	TRBJ1-5	.	TGTGCCATCAGTGAGTCGGGGACTAATCAGCCCCAGCATTTT	CAISESGTNQPQHF
TRBD2	TRBV6-2/TRBV6-3	TRBJ2-2	many	TGTGCCAGCAGTTACTCGATGTCGGTCGGTGGGGGGGACACCGGGGAGCTGTTTTTT	CASSYSMSVGGGDTGELFF
.	TRBV6-5	TRBJ1-2	.	TGTGCCAGCAGTTGGGAAAGCTCAGCGAACGGCTACACCTTC	CASSWESSANGYTF
TRBD1	TRBV30	TRBJ2-5	many	TGTGCCTGGAGCCGGGACAGGGGATTGGAGACCCAGTACTTC	CAWSRDRGLETQYF
.	TRBV12-3/TRBV12-4	TRBJ1-5	many	TGTGCCAGCAGCCAGATGTCACGGATGGGGCCCCAGCATTTT	CASSQMSRMGPQHF
.	TRBV20-1	TRBJ1-1	few	TGCAGTGCTAGAGCGTTGAGGGGGAACACTGAAGCTTGCTTT	CSARALRGNTEACF
TRBD1	TRBV3-1	TRBJ1-2	.	TGTGCCAGCAGCCGCTCCGAGGGACAGGGGGCTTATGGCTACACCTTC	CASSRSEGQGAYGYTF
.	TRBV19	TRBJ2-7	.	TGTGCCAGTAGTATAGCAGGGTCCCACTACGAGCAGTACTTC	CASSIAGSHYEQYF
.	TRBV5-5	TRBJ1-2	few	TGTGCCAGCAGGTATAAGATATGGCCTCACTATGGCTACACCTTC	CASRYKIWPHYGYTF
.	TRBV25-1	TRBJ2-5	few	TGTGCCAGCAGTGAATTTGGGGGGACTCAGACCCAGTACTTC	CASSEFGGTQTQYF
.	TRBV12-3/TRBV12-4	TRBJ1-2	.	TGTGCCAGCAGTTCAGGGATGTATGGCTACACCTTC	CASSSGMYGYTF
.	TRBV9	TRBJ1-1	many	TGTGCCAGCAGCGATGACCTAAACACTGAAGCTTTCTTT	CASSDDLNTEAFF
TRBD1	TRBV6-2/TRBV6-3	TRBJ2-7	many	TGTGCCGGCAGCTACCTGCTTGGGGACAGGAGAGAGGACGAGCAGTACTTC	CAGSYLLGDRREDEQYF
TRBD1	TRBV9	TRBJ2-7	many	TGTGCCAGCAGCATCGACGGACAGGGGACCTACGAGCAGTACTTC	CASSIDGQGTYEQYF
TRBD1	TRBV6-5	TRBJ1-1	.	TGTGCCAGCAGTTACTTGACAGGGGCTAGGACTGAAGCTTTCTTT	CASSYLTGARTEAFF
.	TRBV30	TRBJ1-2	few	TGTGCCTGGAGTCCCCTGGACGCTTGGAAAGGAGGCGGCTACACCTTC	CAWSPLDAWKGGGYTF
.	TRBV6-2/TRBV6-3	TRBJ2-7	.	TGTGCCAGCAGTGCGGGAATCGGTACCGGGAACCTTTACGAGCGGTACTTC	CASSAGIGTGNLYERYF